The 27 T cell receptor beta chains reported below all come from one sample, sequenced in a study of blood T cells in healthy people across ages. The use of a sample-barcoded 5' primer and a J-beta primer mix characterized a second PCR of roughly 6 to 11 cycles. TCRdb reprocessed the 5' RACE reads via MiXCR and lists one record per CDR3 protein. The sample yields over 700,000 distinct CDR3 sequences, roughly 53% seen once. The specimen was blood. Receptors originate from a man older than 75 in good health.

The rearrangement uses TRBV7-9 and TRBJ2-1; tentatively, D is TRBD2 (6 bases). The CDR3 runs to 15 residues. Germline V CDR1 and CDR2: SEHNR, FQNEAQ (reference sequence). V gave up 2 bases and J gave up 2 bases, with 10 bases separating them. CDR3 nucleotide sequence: TGTGCCAGCAGCTTAACGGGAGAGCCCTACAATGAGCAGTTCTTC. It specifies CASSLTGEPYNEQFF.

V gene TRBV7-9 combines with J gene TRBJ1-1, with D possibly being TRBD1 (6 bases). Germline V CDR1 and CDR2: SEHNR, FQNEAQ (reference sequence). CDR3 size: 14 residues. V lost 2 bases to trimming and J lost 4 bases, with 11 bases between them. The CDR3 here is CASSLTGGGTEAFF. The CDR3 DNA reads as TGTGCCAGCAGCTTAACGGGGGGCGGCACTGAAGCTTTCTTT.

CDR3 bases: TGTGCCAGCAGTTCGCCCGGGACTAGCGGGGTCCGGGGATACGCGTATTTT. Protein sequence: CASSSPGTSGVRGYAYF. The J gene is TRBJ2-3, the V gene TRBV27, with 13 bases that match TRBD2. J lost 14 bases, V lost 4 bases, and 18 bases had no gene match. The CDR3 spans 17 residues. CDR1 and CDR2 from the germline V gene are MNHEY and SMNVEV (reference sequence).

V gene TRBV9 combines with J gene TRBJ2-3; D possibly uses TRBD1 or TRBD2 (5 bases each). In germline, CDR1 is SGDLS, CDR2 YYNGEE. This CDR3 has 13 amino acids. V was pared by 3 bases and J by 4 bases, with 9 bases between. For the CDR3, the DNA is TGTGCCAGCAGCGCAGGGAGCCCAGATACGCAGTATTTT. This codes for CASSAGSPDTQYF. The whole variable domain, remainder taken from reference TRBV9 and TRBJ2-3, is DSGVTQTPKHLITATGQRVTLRCSPRSGDLSVYWYQQSLDQGLQFLIQYYNGEERAKGNILERFSAQQFPDLHSELNLSSLELGDSALYFCASSAGSPDTQYFGPGTRLTVL.

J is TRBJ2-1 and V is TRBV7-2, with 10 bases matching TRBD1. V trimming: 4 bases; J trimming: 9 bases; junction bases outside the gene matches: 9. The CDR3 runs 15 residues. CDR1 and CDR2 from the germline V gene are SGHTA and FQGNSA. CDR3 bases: TGTGCCAGCAGCTATAGGGGACAGGGGAGGGGTGAGCAGTTCTTC. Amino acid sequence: CASSYRGQGRGEQFF. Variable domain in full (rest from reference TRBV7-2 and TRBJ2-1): GAGVSQSPSNKVTEKGKDVELRCDPISGHTALYWYRQSLGQGLEFLIYFQGNSAPDKSGLPSDRFSAERTGGSVSTLTIQRTQQEDSAVYLCASSYRGQGRGEQFFGPGTRLTVL.

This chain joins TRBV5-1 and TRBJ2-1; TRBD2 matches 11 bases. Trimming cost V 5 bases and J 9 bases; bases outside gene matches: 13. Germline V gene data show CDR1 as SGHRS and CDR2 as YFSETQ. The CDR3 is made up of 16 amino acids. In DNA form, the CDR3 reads TGCGCCAGCAGGGTCCCCCTAGCGGGAGGAGTAGGTGAGCAGTTCTTC. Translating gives CASRVPLAGGVGEQFF.

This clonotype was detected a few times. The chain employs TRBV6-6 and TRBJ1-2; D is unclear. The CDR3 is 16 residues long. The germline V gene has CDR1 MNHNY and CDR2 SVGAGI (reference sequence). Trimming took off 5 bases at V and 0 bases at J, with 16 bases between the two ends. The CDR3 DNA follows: TGTGCCAGCAGTCCGGCCGGGCTGCTGACTAACTATGGCTACACCTTC. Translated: CASSPAGLLTNYGYTF.

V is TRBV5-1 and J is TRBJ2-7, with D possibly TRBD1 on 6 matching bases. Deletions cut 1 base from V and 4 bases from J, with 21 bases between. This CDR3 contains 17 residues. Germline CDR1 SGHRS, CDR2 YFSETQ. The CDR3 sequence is CASSLRGILRPSYEQYF. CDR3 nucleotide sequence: TGCGCCAGCAGCTTGAGGGGGATCCTACGGCCCTCATACGAGCAGTACTTC. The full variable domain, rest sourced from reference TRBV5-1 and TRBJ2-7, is KAGVTQTPRYLIKTRGQQVTLSCSPISGHRSVSWYQQTPGQGLQFLFEYFSETQRNKGNFPGRFSGRQFSNSRSEMNVSTLELGDSALYLCASSLRGILRPSYEQYFGPGTRLTVT.

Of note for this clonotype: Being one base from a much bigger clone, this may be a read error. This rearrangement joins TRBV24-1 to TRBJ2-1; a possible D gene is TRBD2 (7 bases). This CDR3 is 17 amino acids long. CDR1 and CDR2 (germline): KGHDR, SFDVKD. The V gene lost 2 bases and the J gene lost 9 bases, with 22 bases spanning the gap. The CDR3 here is CATSDSDSQRGISEQFF. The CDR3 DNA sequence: TGTGCCACCAGTGATTCGGACAGCCAGCGGGGAATCAGTGAGCAGTTCTTC.

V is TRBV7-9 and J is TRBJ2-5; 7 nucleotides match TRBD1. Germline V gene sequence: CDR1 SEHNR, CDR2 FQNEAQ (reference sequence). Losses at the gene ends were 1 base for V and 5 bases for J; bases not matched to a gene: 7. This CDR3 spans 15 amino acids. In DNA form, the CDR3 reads TGTGCCAGCAGCTTAGTACAGGGGAGAGACGAGACCCAGTACTTC. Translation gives CASSLVQGRDETQYF. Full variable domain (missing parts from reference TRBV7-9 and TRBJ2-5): DTGVSQNPRHKITKRGQNVTFRCDPISEHNRLYWYRQTLGQGPEFLTYFQNEAQLEKSRLLSDRFSAERPKGSFSTLEIQRTEQGDSAMYLCASSLVQGRDETQYFGPGTRLLVL.

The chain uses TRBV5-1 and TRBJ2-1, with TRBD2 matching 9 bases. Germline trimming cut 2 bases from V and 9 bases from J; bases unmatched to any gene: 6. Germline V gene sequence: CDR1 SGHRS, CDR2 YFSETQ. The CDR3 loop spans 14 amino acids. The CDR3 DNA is TGCGCCAGCAGCTTCTCTAGCGGGAACTGTGAGCAGTTCTTC. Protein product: CASSFSSGNCEQFF.

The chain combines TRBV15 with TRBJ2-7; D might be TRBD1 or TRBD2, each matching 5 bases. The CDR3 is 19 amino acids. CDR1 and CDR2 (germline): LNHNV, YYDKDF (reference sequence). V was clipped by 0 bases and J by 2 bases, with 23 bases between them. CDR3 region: CATSRDVGRSLGDPYEQYF. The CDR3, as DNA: TGTGCCACCAGCAGAGATGTGGGACGGTCGCTCGGAGACCCCTACGAGCAGTACTTC.

CDR3 sequence: CAISEAGVQGEQYF. DNA of the CDR3: TGTGCCATCAGTGAGGCGGGTGTCCAGGGCGAGCAGTACTTC. The chain couples TRBV10-3 to TRBJ2-7; perhaps D is TRBD1 or TRBD2 (5 bases each). With 2 bases removed from V and 6 bases from J, the gap between germline ends came to 14 bases. The CDR3 contains 14 residues. Per the germline V gene, CDR1 is ENHRY and CDR2 is SYGVKD.

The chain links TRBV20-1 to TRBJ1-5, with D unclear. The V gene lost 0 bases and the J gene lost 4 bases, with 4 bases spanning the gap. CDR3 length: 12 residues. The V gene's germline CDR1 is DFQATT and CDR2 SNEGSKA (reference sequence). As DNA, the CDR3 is TGCAGTGCTAGAGATAGAAATCAGCCCCAGCATTTT. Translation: CSARDRNQPQHF.

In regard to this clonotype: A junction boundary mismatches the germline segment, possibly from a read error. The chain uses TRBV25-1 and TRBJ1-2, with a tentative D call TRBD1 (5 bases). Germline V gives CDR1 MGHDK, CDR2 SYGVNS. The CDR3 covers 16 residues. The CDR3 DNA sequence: TGTGCCGGCAGTGATGGGACCGTGATAAATGACTATGGCTACACCTTC. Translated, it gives CAGSDGTVINDYGYTF.

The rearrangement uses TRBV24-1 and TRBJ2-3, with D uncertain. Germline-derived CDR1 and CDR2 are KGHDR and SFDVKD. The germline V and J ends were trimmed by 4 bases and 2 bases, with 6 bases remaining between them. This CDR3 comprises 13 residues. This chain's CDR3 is CATSDGTTDTQYF. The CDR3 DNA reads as TGTGCCACCAGTGACGGAACCACAGATACGCAGTATTTT.

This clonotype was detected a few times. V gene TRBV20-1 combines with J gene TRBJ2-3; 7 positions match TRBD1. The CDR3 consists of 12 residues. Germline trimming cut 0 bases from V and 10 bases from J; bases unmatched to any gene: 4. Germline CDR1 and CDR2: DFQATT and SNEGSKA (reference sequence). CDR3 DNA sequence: TGCAGTGCTAGAGAGAACAGGGGTGCGCAGTATTTT. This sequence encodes CSARENRGAQYF.

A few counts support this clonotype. Here the CDR3 reads CAISESGGQGGNEQFF. CDR3 DNA: TGTGCCATCAGTGAGTCAGGTGGTCAGGGGGGCAATGAGCAGTTCTTC. The rearrangement links TRBV10-3 to TRBJ2-1; a weak D match, TRBD1 (7 bases). Germline V gives CDR1 ENHRY, CDR2 SYGVKD. Trimming stripped 0 bases from V and 6 bases from J, with 15 bases between. CDR3 size: 16 residues.

The CDR3: CASSPGTTNRWEQFF. CDR3 bases: TGCGCCAGCAGCCCCGGGACTACCAACAGATGGGAGCAGTTCTTC. The chain carries TRBV5-1 and TRBJ2-1; TRBD2 matches 7 bases. The J segment lost 10 bases and the V segment lost 4 bases, leaving 14 bases of the junction unmatched. There are 15 residues in the CDR3. Germline CDR1 reads SGHRS; CDR2 reads YFSETQ. Combining the CDR3 with reference TRBV5-1 and TRBJ2-1 gives the whole variable domain KAGVTQTPRYLIKTRGQQVTLSCSPISGHRSVSWYQQTPGQGLQFLFEYFSETQRNKGNFPGRFSGRQFSNSRSEMNVSTLELGDSALYLCASSPGTTNRWEQFFGPGTRLTVL.

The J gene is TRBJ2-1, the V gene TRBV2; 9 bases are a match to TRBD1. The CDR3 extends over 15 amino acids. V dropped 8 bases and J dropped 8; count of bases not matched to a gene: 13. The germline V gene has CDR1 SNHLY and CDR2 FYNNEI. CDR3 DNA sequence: TGTGCCAGCCTCCCTGGGGACAGGGTCTTCGATGAGCAGTTCTTC. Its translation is CASLPGDRVFDEQFF.

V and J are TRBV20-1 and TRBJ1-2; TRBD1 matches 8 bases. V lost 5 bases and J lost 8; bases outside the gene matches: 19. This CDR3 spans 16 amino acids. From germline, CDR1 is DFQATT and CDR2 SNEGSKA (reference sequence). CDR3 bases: TGCAGTGCTGTCGGGGGTGGACAGGGAAGCCGCTTAGGCTACACCTTC. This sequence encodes CSAVGGGQGSRLGYTF.

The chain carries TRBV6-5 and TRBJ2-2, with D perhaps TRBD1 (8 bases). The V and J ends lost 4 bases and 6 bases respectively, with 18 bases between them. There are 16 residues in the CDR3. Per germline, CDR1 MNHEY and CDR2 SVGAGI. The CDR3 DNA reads TGTGCCAGCAGTTCGTCCCGGACAGGGAGGGCCGGGGAGCTGTTTTTT. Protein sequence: CASSSSRTGRAGELFF.

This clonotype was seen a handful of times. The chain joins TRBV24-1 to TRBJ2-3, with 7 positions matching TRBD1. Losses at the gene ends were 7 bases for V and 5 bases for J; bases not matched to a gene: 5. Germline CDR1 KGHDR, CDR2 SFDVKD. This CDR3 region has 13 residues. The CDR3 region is CATRKGAEDTQYF. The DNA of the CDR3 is TGTGCCACCAGAAAGGGGGCGGAAGATACGCAGTATTTT.

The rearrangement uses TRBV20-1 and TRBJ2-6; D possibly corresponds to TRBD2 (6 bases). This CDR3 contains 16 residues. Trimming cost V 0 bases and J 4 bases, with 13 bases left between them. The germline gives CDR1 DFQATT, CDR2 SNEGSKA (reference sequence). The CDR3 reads CSARDHGGSGANVLTF. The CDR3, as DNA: TGCAGTGCTAGAGATCATGGGGGGAGCGGGGCCAACGTCCTGACTTTC.

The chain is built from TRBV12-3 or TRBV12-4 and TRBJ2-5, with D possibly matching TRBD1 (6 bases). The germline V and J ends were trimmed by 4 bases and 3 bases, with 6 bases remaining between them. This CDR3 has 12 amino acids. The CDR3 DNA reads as TGTGCCAGCAGTTACAGGGAAGAGACCCAGTACTTC. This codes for CASSYREETQYF.

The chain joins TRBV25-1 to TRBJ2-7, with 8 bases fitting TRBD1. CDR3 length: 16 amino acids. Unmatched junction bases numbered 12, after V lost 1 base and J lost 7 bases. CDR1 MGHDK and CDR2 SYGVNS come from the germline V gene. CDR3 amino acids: CASSESRTGTYNEQYF. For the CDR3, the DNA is TGTGCCAGCAGTGAATCCCGGACAGGGACATACAATGAGCAGTACTTC.

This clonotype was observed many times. CDR3: CATSDPYRLKNEQYF. The DNA for the CDR3 is TGTGCCACCAGTGATCCCTACAGACTCAAGAATGAGCAGTACTTC. The chain combines TRBV24-1 with TRBJ2-5, with unresolved D. The V gene's germline CDR1 is KGHDR and CDR2 SFDVKD. This CDR3 spans 15 amino acids. V was shortened by 3 bases and J by 11 bases, with 21 bases between the two germline ends.